This record concerns one T cell receptor (beta chain) sequence. Its antigen is still unknown. Germline assignment: CDR1 SGHVS and CDR2 FQNEAQ. V trimming: 5 bases; J trimming: 7 bases; junction bases outside the gene matches: 12. The CDR3 is 15 amino acids. This sample was included in a study of shared clonotypes between healthy human individuals. For the study at large: A donor's plate count was three for CD4 naive and three for CD4 memory; CD8 naive had two and CD8 memory one.

Sequencing used immunoSEQ multiplex PCR; TCRdb keeps in-frame clones, though not all of them. The sample has fewer than 400,000 clones, approximately 79% seen once; the top ten hold approximately 10%. Whole-study results and caveats: Non-shared clonotypes displayed generation probabilities falling below those of clonotypes present in all four donors.

This sequence was found in a young man in good health. Material: memory CD4+ T cells sorted from blood. This sample's subset: CD45RA-negative fraction. V usage is TRBV7-8 and J usage is TRBJ2-5; 8 bases are shared with TRBD2. The CDR3 DNA is TGTGCCAGCAGCCCTCTAGCGGGTACGGGTGTGACCCAGTACTTC. This translates into CASSPLAGTGVTQYF.